This T cell receptor (beta chain) originates from a study of tacrolimus-resistant gene-edited T cells for transplant recipients (dated by TCRdb to 2020 to 2022). At the level of the whole study: Using TCRbeta sequencing, clonality and clone numbers were compared between expanded FKBP12 knockout and unedited CMV-specific T cell products. To rule out clonal outgrowth driven by transformation after gene editing, repertoire sequencing was carried out as a safety check. Sequencing covered two donors, and each donor provided one unedited CMV-specific T cell product and one FKBP12 knockout CMV-specific T cell product. Beyond this particular receptor, the publication reports: Repertoires showed no Morisita similarity between donors but high similarity between knockout and unedited products from the same donor. Comparable clonality, top-10 clone read coverage, and total clone numbers were found for knockout and unedited products. It was concluded by the authors that the TCRbeta repertoire was not drastically skewed by gene editing and that excessive clonal expansion was not caused by gene editing. The repertoire comparisons shown in Figure 5 were based on n = 2.

Trimming leaves V shorter by 0 bases and J shorter by 5 bases, with the junction holding 7 bases beyond the gene matches. From cysteine to phenylalanine, the CDR3 is 16 amino acids long. The entry retains the CDR3 DNA only, 48 bases that are in frame from base 1. The germline V gene specifies LGHNA as CDR1 and YSLEER as CDR2. This clone is categorized as medium-sized (0.01 to 0.1%). The record has no base qualities; no much larger clone is one base away. Read against the paper, the sample's treatment or condition label means: CRISPR-Cas9 RNP knockout of FKBP12 using synthetic sgRNA#2. Before enrichment with an IFNgamma secretion assay kit, PBMCs were stimulated for roughly six hours using overlapping CMV pp65 and IE-1 peptide pools. On day 7, FKBP12 knockout was carried out by electroporation of Cas9 ribonucleoprotein with an Amaxa 4D-Nucleofector. After enrichment, the CMV-specific T cells were expanded in culture with recombinant human IL-7 and IL-15. The T cell products were kept in culture for about 23 days and then cryopreserved. After activation, IFNgamma secretion was used to enrich CMV-specific T cells from PBMCs. Ribonucleoprotein complexes contained recombinant Streptococcus pyogenes Cas9 protein precomplexed with FKBP12-specific sgRNA. As the most effective, GMP-preferred guide, synthetic sgRNA#2 was chosen for subsequent experiments.

Genomic DNA was used for TCRbeta sequencing, which was performed through the immunoSEQ service. As for the original processing: The repertoires were analyzed in immunoSEQ ANALYZER 3.0, which was used to calculate Morisita similarity, clonality, top-10 clone coverage and total clone counts. On the clonality scale, a value of 1 indicated a monoclonal product, while lower values indicated more diverse products. TCRdb stores this immuneACCESS table with in-frame sequences only. Part of the clones is absent; in the studies checked, under half of the shortfall reflects unresolved V genes, and no reason is known for the rest. The DNA was the basis for D and trimming; V, J and clone size are from that table. The sample table holds some 850 clones, of which around two fifths were seen once. The ten largest make up about three quarters of the sample.

The chain joins TRBV4-3 to TRBJ2-7; the central 10 bases match TRBD1. The source material was a CMV-specific product grown in culture, sampled from cells with FKBP12 knockout. The cell subset or site label of this sample denotes: expanded CMV-specific T cell product isolated by IFNgamma secretion after CMV peptide stimulation. This receptor was identified in a human donor in good health, a blood donor. The DNA sequence is as follows: TGCGCCAGCAGCCAAGATTCCCGACAGGGGGCGCACGAGCAGTACTTC. It translates to CASSQDSRQGAHEQYF.